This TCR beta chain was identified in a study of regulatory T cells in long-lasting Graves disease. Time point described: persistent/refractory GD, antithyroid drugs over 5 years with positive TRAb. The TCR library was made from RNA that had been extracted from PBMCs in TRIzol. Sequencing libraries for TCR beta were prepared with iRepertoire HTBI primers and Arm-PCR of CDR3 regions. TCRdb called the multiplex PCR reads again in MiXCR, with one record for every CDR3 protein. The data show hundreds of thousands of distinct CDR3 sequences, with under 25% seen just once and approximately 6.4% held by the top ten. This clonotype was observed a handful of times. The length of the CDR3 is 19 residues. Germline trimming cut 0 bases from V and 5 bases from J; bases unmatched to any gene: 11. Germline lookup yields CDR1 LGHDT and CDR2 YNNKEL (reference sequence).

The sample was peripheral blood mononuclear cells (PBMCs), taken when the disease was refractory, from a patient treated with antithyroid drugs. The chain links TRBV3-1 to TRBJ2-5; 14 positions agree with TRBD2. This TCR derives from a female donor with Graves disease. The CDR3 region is CASSQEVTSGRGVPETQYF. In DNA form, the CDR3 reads TGTGCCAGCAGCCAAGAGGTGACTAGCGGGAGGGGAGTGCCGGAGACCCAGTACTTC.